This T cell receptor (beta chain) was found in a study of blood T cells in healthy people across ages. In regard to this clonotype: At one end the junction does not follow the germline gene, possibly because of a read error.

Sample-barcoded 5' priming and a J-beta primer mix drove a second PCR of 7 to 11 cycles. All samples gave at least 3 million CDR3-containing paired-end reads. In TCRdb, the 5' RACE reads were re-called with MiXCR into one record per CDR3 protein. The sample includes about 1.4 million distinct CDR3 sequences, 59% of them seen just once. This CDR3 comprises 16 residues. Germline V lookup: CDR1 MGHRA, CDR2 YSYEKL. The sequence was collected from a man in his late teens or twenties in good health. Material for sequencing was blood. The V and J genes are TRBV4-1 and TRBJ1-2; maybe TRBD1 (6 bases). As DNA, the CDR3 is TGCGCCAGCGGCCAAGAACCCGGGGGCCGGGACTATGGCTACACCTTC. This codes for CASGQEPGGRDYGYTF.